The TCR beta chain under discussion was sequenced for a study of T cells in Graves' hyperthyroidism and ophthalmopathy. Study-wide background: Before treatment of any kind, peripheral blood was taken at initial diagnosis.

This CDR3 comprises 12 residues. Per the germline V gene, CDR1 is ENHRY and CDR2 is SYGVKD. V shed 8 bases and J 6 bases; nucleotides not matched to a gene: 2. This clonotype was counted a few times. Template material for amplifying TCR beta CDR3 regions consisted of RNA transcripts. A first-round RT-PCR of the TCR CDR3 used the HTBI primer set. A single record per CDR3 protein comes from TCRdb applying MiXCR to the multiplex PCR reads. Seen here are 400,000 to 450,000 distinct CDR3 sequences, under 15% observed once, and the top ten hold under 15%. Sequencing was carried out using blood. This sequence joins TRBV10-3 and TRBJ2-1, with 9 positions matching TRBD2. The TCR was taken from a man aged 18 to 29 with Graves' ophthalmopathy. The CDR3 region is CAIATSGNEQFF. CDR3 DNA: TGTGCCATCGCGACTAGCGGCAATGAGCAGTTCTTC.